Below, 20 T cell receptor beta chains from the same sample are listed, as sequenced in a study of technical replicates of blood from a handful of donors. Libraries were prepared by immunoSEQ multiplex PCR; TCRdb keeps only in-frame clonotypes and omits some of them. The sample lists 55,000 to 75,000 clones; about 91% were seen once. Sequencing was done on a sample of PBMCs. The source of these receptors is a human donor in good health. Some clones in this sample may be carry-over from other donors' samples.

The rearrangement uses TRBV7-9 and TRBJ2-7; TRBD1 is a possible D gene (5 bases). V dropped 0 bases and J dropped 4 bases, with 13 bases sitting between them. There are 15 residues in the CDR3. Germline-derived CDR1 and CDR2 are SEHNR and FQNEAQ (reference sequence). CDR3 in amino acids: CASSLAQTGSYEQYF. CDR3 bases: TGTGCCAGCAGCTTAGCCCAAACAGGTTCATACGAGCAGTACTTC.

The genes are TRBV5-1 and TRBJ2-3; D possibly corresponds to TRBD2 (7 bases). V gave up 0 bases and J gave up 2 bases, with 13 bases separating them. Germline values: CDR1 SGHRS, CDR2 YFSETQ. CDR3 size: 16 residues. CDR3 loop: CASSLVGGAVTDTQYF. The DNA of the CDR3 is TGCGCCAGCAGCTTGGTTGGGGGGGCCGTCACAGATACGCAGTATTTT.

The chain joins TRBV7-3 to TRBJ2-1; 14 nucleotides match TRBD2. There are 19 residues in the CDR3. J gave up 3 bases and V 4 bases, and 11 bases lay outside the gene matches. From germline, CDR1 is SGHTA and CDR2 FQGTGA. CDR3 loop: CASSSTGTSGGRGYNEQFF. DNA of the CDR3: TGTGCCAGCAGCTCAACCGGGACTAGCGGGGGCCGGGGCTACAATGAGCAGTTCTTC.

The chain is built from TRBV18 and TRBJ2-7; D remains ambiguous. The CDR3 totals 12 residues. Trimming left V 3 bases short and J 4 bases short, with 7 bases between. Germline V lookup: CDR1 KGHSH, CDR2 LQKENI. CDR3 sequence (DNA): TGTGCCAGCTCACCGTCCGTTTACGAGCAGTACTTC. Amino acid sequence: CASSPSVYEQYF.

The CDR3 is CASRIQGAANYGYTF. CDR3 coding DNA: TGTGCCAGCAGAATCCAGGGGGCAGCTAACTATGGCTACACCTTC. This rearrangement joins TRBV2 to TRBJ1-2; 8 bases fit TRBD1. Germline V CDR1 and CDR2: SNHLY, FYNNEI. The CDR3 is made up of 15 amino acids. J gave up 0 bases and V 6 bases, and 6 bases lay outside the gene matches.

The chain carries TRBV5-1 and TRBJ1-1; 8 positions match TRBD1. Germline V gene data show CDR1 as SGHRS and CDR2 as YFSETQ. The CDR3 runs to 14 residues. V lost 2 bases to trimming and J lost 4 bases; unmatched junction nucleotides: 4. CDR3 residues: CASSFDRGSTEAFF. CDR3 sequence (DNA): TGCGCCAGCAGCTTCGACAGGGGTAGCACTGAAGCTTTCTTT.

The rearrangement links TRBV27 to TRBJ1-6; 9 bases are shared with TRBD1. The CDR3 contains 13 residues. The V gene's germline CDR1 is MNHEY and CDR2 SMNVEV (reference sequence). The ends lost 10 bases at V and 10 bases at J; junction bases unmatched: 8. CDR3 sequence reads: CATVGQGMSPLHF. DNA of the CDR3: TGTGCCACGGTAGGACAGGGGATGTCACCCCTCCACTTT.

V and J are TRBV6-5 and TRBJ1-1; D remains ambiguous. Trimming cost V 6 bases and J 2 bases, with 13 bases left between them. CDR3 length: 14 residues. Germline loops: CDR1 MNHEY, CDR2 SVGAGI. The DNA for the CDR3 is TGTGCCAGCAGCCGACTAGGTAGTAACACTGAAGCTTTCTTT. Translation: CASSRLGSNTEAFF.

V usage is TRBV5-1 and J usage is TRBJ2-7; 9 bases are a match to TRBD1. Germline loops: CDR1 SGHRS, CDR2 YFSETQ. Trimming at V came to 2 bases and at J to 3 bases, leaving 6 bases not matched to a gene. This CDR3 has 15 amino acids. In nucleotides, the CDR3 is TGCGCCAGCAGCTTCATACAGGGGGCGGACTACGAGCAGTACTTC. This encodes CASSFIQGADYEQYF.

V and J are TRBV7-9 and TRBJ2-7, with 7 bases fitting TRBD2. The CDR3 runs 15 residues. In germline, CDR1 is SEHNR, CDR2 FQNEAQ (reference sequence). Unmatched junction bases numbered 7, after V lost 1 base and J lost 4 bases. The CDR3 is CASSLGSGTGYEQYF. Written as DNA, the CDR3 is TGTGCCAGCAGCTTAGGCAGCGGGACGGGATACGAGCAGTACTTC.

The genes are TRBV5-1 and TRBJ1-1; 9 bases fit TRBD1. This CDR3 spans 14 amino acids. Germline values: CDR1 SGHRS, CDR2 YFSETQ. V trimming: 5 bases; J trimming: 4 bases; junction bases outside the gene matches: 6. CDR3 loop: CASRPQGAVTEAFF. The DNA of the CDR3 is TGCGCCAGCAGGCCACAGGGGGCGGTCACTGAAGCTTTCTTT.

The chain uses TRBV5-1 and TRBJ2-3; D is perhaps TRBD1 (6 bases). Per germline, CDR1 SGHRS and CDR2 YFSETQ. The CDR3 extends over 17 amino acids. The ends were cut back, 1 base at V and 0 bases at J, with 15 bases in the middle. The chain's CDR3 is CASSLPGVIASTDTQYF. Here the CDR3 DNA reads TGCGCCAGCAGCTTGCCAGGGGTGATAGCTAGCACAGATACGCAGTATTTT. Full variable domain (missing parts from reference TRBV5-1 and TRBJ2-3): KAGVTQTPRYLIKTRGQQVTLSCSPISGHRSVSWYQQTPGQGLQFLFEYFSETQRNKGNFPGRFSGRQFSNSRSEMNVSTLELGDSALYLCASSLPGVIASTDTQYFGPGTRLTVL.

This clone has just one count. J is TRBJ1-2 and V is TRBV7-9; no firm D call. V was cut by 2 bases and J by 4 bases, with 8 bases left in between. This CDR3 region has 13 residues. Per germline, CDR1 SEHNR and CDR2 FQNEAQ (reference sequence). This CDR3 reads CASSLPQFYGYTF. CDR3 DNA: TGTGCCAGCAGCTTACCTCAGTTCTATGGCTACACCTTC.

The V gene is TRBV28, the J gene TRBJ1-1, with D possibly matching TRBD1 (5 bases). The CDR3 has 12 amino acids. The germline CDR1 and CDR2 sequences are MDHEN and SYDVKM. V lost 2 bases and J 9 bases, leaving 10 bases between the germline ends. The CDR3 sequence: CASSLTGGKAFF. CDR3 coding DNA: TGTGCCAGCAGTTTAACGGGGGGAAAAGCTTTCTTT.

This chain connects TRBV7-3 to TRBJ2-2; D perhaps matches TRBD1 (5 bases). Germline CDR1 and CDR2: SGHTA and FQGTGA. This CDR3 contains 14 residues. Trimming left V 1 base short and J 9 bases short, with 12 bases between. CDR3 region: CASSLNEGVRELFF. The CDR3 DNA reads as TGTGCCAGCAGCTTAAACGAAGGGGTCCGGGAGCTGTTTTTT. Using reference TRBV7-3 and TRBJ2-2 for the parts outside the CDR3, the full variable domain is GAGVSQTPSNKVTEKGKYVELRCDPISGHTALYWYRQSLGQGPEFLIYFQGTGAADDSGLPNDRFFAVRPEGSVSTLKIQRTERGDSAVYLCASSLNEGVRELFFGEGSRLTVL.

The V and J genes are TRBV6-6 and TRBJ2-1; possible D gene TRBD2, 6 bases. The length of the CDR3 is 14 residues. Trimming cost V 8 bases and J 2 bases, with 13 bases left between them. The germline CDR1 and CDR2 sequences are MNHNY and SVGAGI (reference sequence). The CDR3 region is CASGKRTTYNEQFF. CDR3 DNA: TGTGCCAGCGGCAAAAGGACTACCTACAATGAGCAGTTCTTC.

The chain combines TRBV10-2 with TRBJ1-5, with a possible D match to TRBD1 (6 bases). The CDR3 length is 14 residues. The V gene lost 7 bases and the J gene lost 2 bases, with 12 bases spanning the gap. Per the germline V gene, CDR1 is WSHSY and CDR2 is SAAADI. Here the CDR3 DNA reads TGCGCCAGCAAAGTTTCAGGGGGCAATCAGCCCCAGCATTTT. Protein product: CASKVSGGNQPQHF.

The J gene is TRBJ2-4, the V gene TRBV15; D gene ambiguous. The V gene lost 0 bases and the J gene lost 5 bases, with 5 bases spanning the gap. In germline, CDR1 is LNHNV, CDR2 YYDKDF (reference sequence). The CDR3 totals 13 residues. CDR3 DNA sequence: TGTGCCACCAGCAGAGATGGAGAAAACATTCAGTACTTC. Protein product: CATSRDGENIQYF.

This chain uses TRBV5-1 with TRBJ1-3; unclear D gene. This CDR3 comprises 15 residues. V was clipped by 1 base and J by 0 bases, with 8 bases between them. The germline V gene encodes CDR1 SGHRS and CDR2 YFSETQ. CDR3 protein: CASSLLGISGNTIYF. The CDR3 bases are TGCGCCAGCAGCTTGCTAGGCATCTCTGGAAACACCATATATTTT.

V is TRBV19 and J is TRBJ2-1, with 14 bases identical to TRBD2. The CDR3 length is 17 residues. Germline-derived CDR1 and CDR2 are LNHDA and SQIVND (reference sequence). The trim removed 4 bases at V and 6 bases at J, leaving 8 bases unmatched. The CDR3 loop reads CASSTGTSGRFGNEQFF. CDR3 DNA sequence: TGTGCCAGTAGTACTGGGACTAGCGGGAGATTCGGCAATGAGCAGTTCTTC.